The 22 T cell receptor beta chains reported below all come from one sample, sequenced in a study of CD8+ T cells in alopecia areata. Cells from pooled cutaneous lymph nodes were sorted by CD4, CD8alpha, NKG2D, NKG2ACE and other markers. Extracted RNA was reverse transcribed into cDNA, the sequencing template. The data were produced by immunoSEQ multiplex PCR, yet TCRdb's version contains in-frame clones alone and is incomplete. The specimen has around 300,000 clones, none found just once. The material sequenced was CD4+ T cells sorted from a lymph node. The receptors here all came from a C3H/HeJ mouse with alopecia areata. Strain haplotype (MHC): H2-k.

This clone has only a few counts. Gene names refer to mouse genes. The CDR3 is cut off 4 residues early in the read; its end comes from the germline J gene. The chain links TRBV19 to TRBJ2-1; 12 bases align to TRBD2. The junction had 7 bases not matched to a gene; V was cut back by 6 bases and J by 0 bases. CDR1 and CDR2 (germline): FNHDT, SITEND (reference sequence). This CDR3 comprises 17 residues. The CDR3 DNA, read in part, is TGTGCCAGCATCCCGGGACTGGGGGGCAATAACTATGCT. As protein: CASIPGLGGNNYA. In full, the CDR3 reads CASIPGLGGNNYAEQFF.

Notes on this clone: Gene names and germline match the mouse. The sequence runs out 4 residues before the end of the CDR3; the remainder is reconstructed from the germline J gene. Other DNA sequences in the same sample also yield this CDR3. V is TRBV13-1 and J is TRBJ2-4; 7 bases line up with TRBD1. CDR1 is NSHNY, CDR2 SYGAGN, per germline. The CDR3 runs to 14 residues. V shed 3 bases, J shed 0 bases, and the junction held 1 base outside the gene matches. The CDR3 protein is CASSGGQSQNTLYF. The part of the CDR3 DNA that was read is TGTGCCAGCAGTGGGGGACAGAGTCAAAAC.

This clone was counted only a few times. The gene names here belong to mouse. With the read ending 4 residues before the CDR3 end, the germline J gene is used to fill in that end. The rearrangement links TRBV19 to TRBJ1-2, with TRBD1 as a possible D gene (6 bases). This CDR3 has 12 residues. CDR1 and CDR2 from the germline V gene are FNHDT and SITEND (reference sequence). The sequenced CDR3 bases are TGTGCCAGCAGGGTTGTAGGGGGC. Protein: CASRVVGG. The whole CDR3 sequence reads CASRVVGGDYTF. Drawing the rest from reference TRBV19 and TRBJ1-2, the complete variable domain is GGIITQTPKFLIGQEGQKLTLKCQQNFNHDTMYWYRQDSGKGLRLIYYSITENDLQKGDLSEGYDASREKKSSFSLTVTSAQKNEMAVFLCASRVVGGDYTFGSGTRLLVI.

About this clone itself: The gene names here belong to mouse. The read falls 4 residues short of the CDR3 end, and the missing part is taken from the germline J gene. This chain joins TRBV1 and TRBJ2-3; 14 bases align to TRBD2. Germline CDR1 is NSQYPW and CDR2 is LRSPGD (reference sequence). V shed 3 bases and J 1 base; nucleotides not matched to a gene: 6. The CDR3 is 18 residues long. This CDR3 is CTCSARDWGGAGAETLYF. CDR3 DNA (partial): TGCACCTGCAGTGCCCGGGACTGGGGGGGCGCGGGTGCAGAA. The variable domain in full, with the rest retrieved from reference TRBV1 and TRBJ2-3, is VTLLEQNPRWRLVPRGQAVNLRCILKNSQYPWMSWYQQDLQKQLQWLFTLRSPGDKEVKSLPGADYLATRVTDTELRLQVANMSQGRTLYCTCSARDWGGAGAETLYFGSGTRLTVL.

As regards this clone: Each gene name is a mouse one. The observed sequence ends 4 residues before the CDR3 terminus, with the missing tail filled in from the germline J gene. The chain joins TRBV13-1 to TRBJ2-1; 8 positions match TRBD1. This CDR3 has 13 residues. With 6 bases clipped from V and 6 bases from J, the junction kept 5 bases outside the gene matches. Germline V gene data show CDR1 as NSHNY and CDR2 as SYGAGN. The sequenced part of the CDR3 DNA is TGTGCCAGCACACAGGGGGAGGGTGCT. Protein: CASTQGEGA. The entire CDR3 reads CASTQGEGAEQFF.

As for this clone: The listed genes are named as in mouse. Read sequence stops 3 residues before the CDR3 end, and the germline J gene provides the missing end. J is TRBJ1-6 and V is TRBV1, with 7 nucleotides matching TRBD1. TRBJ1-6 is an ORF for which the function is uncertain. The V gene's germline CDR1 is NSQYPW and CDR2 LRSPGD (reference sequence). The CDR3 totals 16 residues. The V and J ends lost 3 bases and 0 bases, in that order; junction bases with no gene match: 2. CDR3 sequence reads: CTCSATGLSYNSPLYF. CDR3 DNA, as far as it was read: TGCACCTGCAGTGCGACAGGGCTTTCCTATAATTCGCCC.

Remarks on this clone: The listed genes are named as in mouse. The DNA ends 4 residues before the CDR3 does, and the rest of the CDR3 is filled in from the germline J gene. The chain uses TRBV13-1 and TRBJ2-1, with a tentative D call TRBD2 (5 bases). The CDR3 spans 14 residues. Trimming took 3 bases from V and 1 from J, leaving 8 bases between them. Per the germline V gene, CDR1 is NSHNY and CDR2 is SYGAGN. Incomplete CDR3 DNA: TGTGCCAGCAGTGTGGTGGGGAACTATGCT. The encoded protein is CASSVVGNYA. The full CDR3 protein reads CASSVVGNYAEQFF.

This clone has more than one count but fewer than ten. The genes and germline here are from mouse. The CDR3 goes on 4 residues after the read ends, and that part is filled in from the germline J gene. The gene calls are TRBV19 and TRBJ2-7, with TRBD1 identical over 7 bases. CDR3 length equals 12 residues. CDR1 is FNHDT, CDR2 SITEND, per germline (reference sequence). The CDR3 bases that were read are TGTGCCAGCACCAAGGGACAGTAT. Protein product: CASTKGQY. The whole CDR3 sequence reads CASTKGQYEQYF.

To note about this clone: Gene names are mouse gene names. The read ends 4 residues early relative to the CDR3; the germline J gene fills the gap. The chain links TRBV31 to TRBJ2-5, with 8 bases fitting TRBD1. The V and J ends lost 3 bases and 3 bases, in that order; junction bases with no gene match: 2. The CDR3 is 13 residues long. Germline-derived CDR1 and CDR2 are GKSSPN and SITVG. CDR3 protein: CAWRRQGQDTQYF. The covered CDR3 bases are TGTGCCTGGAGGAGACAGGGGCAAGAC.

This clone was picked up a small number of times. Genes and germline come from the mouse. The read halts 4 residues ahead of the CDR3 end, with the missing end drawn from the germline J gene. This chain connects TRBV1 to TRBJ2-5, with a possible D match to TRBD1 (6 bases). This CDR3 region has 13 residues. The germline CDR1 and CDR2 sequences are NSQYPW and LRSPGD (reference sequence). The sequenced part of the CDR3 DNA is TGCACCTGCAGTGACAGGGTGGGAGAC. Its protein product is CTCSDRVGD. The full CDR3 sequence reads CTCSDRVGDTQYF.

Comments on this clone: Gene names and germline refer to mouse. The read terminates 4 residues ahead of where the CDR3 ends, so the germline J gene completes it. The chain recombines TRBV19 with TRBJ2-2, with 11 bases matching TRBD2. Trimming cost V 2 bases and J 1 base; bases outside gene matches: 1. Per the germline V gene, CDR1 is FNHDT and CDR2 is SITEND (reference sequence). The CDR3 runs to 16 residues. The sequenced part of the CDR3 DNA is TGTGCCAGCAGTATGGGGACTGGGGGAAACACCGGG. It translates to CASSMGTGGNTG. The whole CDR3 is CASSMGTGGNTGQLYF. Full variable domain (outside the CDR3, taken from reference TRBV19 and TRBJ2-2): GGIITQTPKFLIGQEGQKLTLKCQQNFNHDTMYWYRQDSGKGLRLIYYSITENDLQKGDLSEGYDASREKKSSFSLTVTSAQKNEMAVFLCASSMGTGGNTGQLYFGEGSKLTVL.

To note about this clone: The genes and germline here are from mouse. The read is 4 residues too short to cover the CDR3 end, so that end is filled in from the germline J gene. The chain couples TRBV19 to TRBJ2-3; D might be TRBD1 (6 bases). The CDR3 totals 15 residues. Germline V gene sequence: CDR1 FNHDT, CDR2 SITEND (reference sequence). Trimming shortened V by 4 bases and J by 0 bases, and 12 bases separated the two germline ends. The CDR3: CASSADRNSAETLYF. The covered CDR3 bases are TGTGCCAGCAGTGCCGACAGGAATAGTGCAGAA.

This clone was seen only a few times. Gene names are the mouse ones. Read data end 4 residues before the CDR3 end; the end is taken from the germline J gene. This CDR3 is also generated by other DNA sequences in the sample. The chain is built from TRBV13-1 and TRBJ2-3; TRBD1 aligns across 8 bases. This CDR3 spans 14 amino acids. J lost 1 base, V lost 5 bases, and 3 bases had no gene match. The germline V gene has CDR1 NSHNY and CDR2 SYGAGN. Here the CDR3 reads CASSHRGGAETLYF. The DNA read from the CDR3 is TGTGCCAGCAGCCACAGGGGGGGTGCAGAA.

This clone appeared a few times. The genes and germline here are from mouse. Read sequence stops 4 residues before the CDR3 end, and the germline J gene provides the missing end. The identical CDR3 is also encoded by other nucleotide sequences in the sample. The chain uses TRBV13-2 and TRBJ2-3; D possibly corresponds to TRBD1 (5 bases). The V gene lost 3 bases and the J gene lost 1 base, with 6 bases spanning the gap. CDR1 and CDR2 (germline): NNHNN, SYGAGS (reference sequence). The CDR3 covers 13 residues. CDR3 loop: CASGARGAETLYF. Incomplete CDR3 DNA: TGTGCCAGCGGTGCCAGGGGTGCAGAA.

This clone appeared a few times. Genes and germline come from the mouse. The read comes to an end 4 residues before the CDR3 does, leaving the germline J gene to fill in the end. V gene TRBV5 combines with J gene TRBJ2-5; TRBD1 agrees at 7 bases. The germline V gene encodes CDR1 LGHNA and CDR2 YNLKQL (reference sequence). The CDR3 runs 16 residues. Trimming took 3 bases from V and 2 from J; bases not matched to a gene: 8. CDR3 loop: CASSQTPDRAQDTQYF. The covered CDR3 bases are TGTGCCAGCAGCCAGACGCCAGACAGGGCCCAAGAC.

This clone was recorded a few times. Gene names refer to mouse genes. With the read ending 4 residues before the CDR3 end, the germline J gene is used to fill in that end. The genes are TRBV5 and TRBJ2-5; TRBD2 matches 8 bases. Unmatched junction bases numbered 11, after V lost 0 bases and J lost 0 bases. Germline CDR1 reads LGHNA; CDR2 reads YNLKQL (reference sequence). The CDR3 is made up of 19 amino acids. The DNA read from the CDR3 is TGTGCCAGCAGCCAAGATCCCCCTCTGGGGGGAATTAACCAAGAC. Protein product: CASSQDPPLGGINQD. The complete CDR3 reads CASSQDPPLGGINQDTQYF.

Of note for this clone: Gene names follow the mouse nomenclature. From the germline J gene comes the end of the CDR3, since the read stops 4 residues before it. The chain combines TRBV31 with TRBJ1-1, with 9 bases identical to TRBD1. Germline CDR1 reads GKSSPN; CDR2 reads SITVG. CDR3 length: 14 amino acids. The CDR3 DNA, read in part, is TGTGCCTGGAGTCTAGACAGGGGGAGGACA. Its translation is CAWSLDRGRT. Given in full, the CDR3 is CAWSLDRGRTEVFF. The full variable domain, rest sourced from reference TRBV31 and TRBJ1-1, is AQTIHQWPVAEIKAVGSPLSLGCTIKGKSSPNLYWYWQATGGTLQQLFYSITVGQVESVVQLNLSASRPKDDQFILSTEKLLLSHSGFYLCAWSLDRGRTEVFFGKGTRLTVV.

Only a few counts were recorded for this clone. Gene labels here are mouse ones. The CDR3 extends 4 residues past the end of the read, so its final part is completed from the germline J gene. The sample holds other DNA sequences that translate to the same CDR3. V gene TRBV13-1 combines with J gene TRBJ2-7, with D possibly matching TRBD1 (5 bases). The CDR3 has 11 residues. The germline gives CDR1 NSHNY, CDR2 SYGAGN. The CDR3 sequence: CASSRQYEQYF. CDR3 DNA, as far as it was read: TGTGCCAGCAGTCGACAGTAT.

For this clone: The gene symbols are mouse symbols. The missing CDR3 end, 4 residues past where the read stops, is filled in from the germline J gene. This specimen includes other DNA sequences encoding the same CDR3. The gene calls are TRBV5 and TRBJ2-4; no firm D call. Germline CDR1 reads LGHNA; CDR2 reads YNLKQL (reference sequence). CDR3 length: 12 amino acids. The CDR3 loop is CASSQQGNTLYF. CDR3 bases read: TGTGCCAGCAGCCAACAAGGGAAC.

Details on this clone: Mouse names are used for the genes. The read is 4 residues too short to cover the CDR3 end, so that end is filled in from the germline J gene. The chain combines TRBV13-2 with TRBJ2-3, with D tentatively TRBD1 (6 bases). The CDR3 totals 15 residues. CDR1 and CDR2 (germline): NNHNN, SYGAGS (reference sequence). V shed 2 bases and J shed 0 bases, with 10 bases lying between them. The CDR3 DNA, read in part, is TGTGCCAGCGGTGACAACAGGGCTAGTGCAGAA. This encodes CASGDNRASAE. In full, the CDR3 is CASGDNRASAETLYF.

This clone was detected a few times. Gene names denote mouse genes. Read sequence stops 4 residues before the CDR3 end, and the germline J gene provides the missing end. Distinct nucleotide sequences in the sample also encode this CDR3. V and J are TRBV19 and TRBJ2-3, with TRBD1 identical over 9 bases. With 5 bases clipped from V and 0 bases from J, the junction kept 1 base outside the gene matches. The germline V gene has CDR1 FNHDT and CDR2 SITEND (reference sequence). The CDR3 covers 14 residues. CDR3 DNA (partial): TGTGCCAGCAGGGGACAGGGAAGTGCAGAA. As protein: CASRGQGSAE. The whole CDR3 is CASRGQGSAETLYF.

To note about this clone: Gene names and germline match the mouse. The read halts 4 residues ahead of the CDR3 end, with the missing end drawn from the germline J gene. The J gene is TRBJ2-1, the V gene TRBV19; tentatively, D is TRBD2 (6 bases). Germline V gene data show CDR1 as FNHDT and CDR2 as SITEND (reference sequence). This CDR3 region has 15 residues. The V end was cut by 1 base, the J end by 0 bases, with 8 bases between. The sequenced part of the CDR3 DNA is TGTGCCAGCAGTATATCTGGGGCTAACTATGCT. As protein: CASSISGANYA. The CDR3 in full is CASSISGANYAEQFF.